These 20 T cell receptor beta chains share one sample of origin, sequenced in a study of blood T cell repertoires in COVID-19. Profiling relied on immunoSEQ multiplex PCR, and the TCRdb table lists in-frame clones only, not all of them. The data hold tens of thousands of clones, with 75% to 90% observed a single time. The sequenced material came from peripheral blood. The receptor source for this set is a woman of 80 years or more with active or convalescent COVID-19.

The chain combines TRBV9 with TRBJ2-1; D is possibly TRBD2 (6 bases). The CDR3 spans 16 residues. Germline V CDR1 and CDR2: SGDLS, YYNGEE. Trimming shortened V by 2 bases and J by 6 bases, and 18 bases separated the two germline ends. This CDR3 reads CASSVGLTFSGNEQFF. The CDR3 DNA is TGTGCCAGCAGCGTGGGACTTACCTTTTCGGGCAATGAGCAGTTCTTC.

V usage is TRBV7-2 and J usage is TRBJ1-2, with D perhaps matching TRBD1 (5 bases). This CDR3 spans 16 amino acids. CDR1 SGHTA and CDR2 FQGNSA come from the germline V gene. V was pared by 5 bases and J by 2 bases, with 18 bases between. The CDR3 bases are TGTGCCAGCAGCCCCCCCCGACGGGGACTCAACTATGGCTACACCTTC. Amino acid sequence: CASSPPRRGLNYGYTF.

The rearrangement uses TRBV6-1 and TRBJ1-5; a weak D match, TRBD1 (5 bases). The length of the CDR3 is 14 residues. V was clipped by 2 bases and J by 5 bases, with 10 bases between them. From germline, CDR1 is MNHNS and CDR2 SASEGT. CDR3 loop: CASSEQGRDQPQHF. The DNA of the CDR3 is TGTGCCAGCAGTGAACAGGGCAGGGATCAGCCCCAGCATTTT.

This chain joins TRBV1 and TRBJ2-3; the DNA was not used to check the table's D call, TRBD1. TRBV1 represents a pseudogene. CDR3 length equals 16 residues. CDR3 coding DNA: TGCACCAGCAGCCAAGATGGGGCAGGAAGGGGGGATACGCAGTATTTT. Translating gives CTSSQDGAGRGDTQYF.

The rearrangement joins TRBV27 to TRBJ2-1; TRBD1 matches at 9 bases. In germline, CDR1 is MNHEY, CDR2 SMNVEV (reference sequence). The V gene end was trimmed by 4 bases and the J gene end by 4 bases; junction bases not matched to a gene: 11. The CDR3 has 17 residues. CDR3 nucleotide sequence: TGTGCCAGCAGTTCCACGGACAGGGGAATTGGGTACAATGAGCAGTTCTTC. Protein product: CASSSTDRGIGYNEQFF.

V and J are TRBV19 and TRBJ2-1; a possible D gene is TRBD2 (6 bases). This CDR3 is 16 amino acids long. Trimming removed 3 bases from V and 6 bases from J, with 18 bases in between. In germline, CDR1 is LNHDA, CDR2 SQIVND (reference sequence). In nucleotides, the CDR3 is TGTGCCAGTAGTATTCCTCGGGGACCGCGGGGCAATGAGCAGTTCTTC. Its protein product is CASSIPRGPRGNEQFF.

The rearrangement uses TRBV6-4 and TRBJ2-3; tentatively, D is TRBD2 (5 bases). This CDR3 is built from 18 residues. Germline V CDR1 and CDR2: MRHNA, SNTAGT. V shed 0 bases and J shed 0 bases, with 16 bases lying between them. As DNA, the CDR3 is TGTGCCAGCAGTGACTCGACACGGGATCATCGTAGCACAGATACGCAGTATTTT. It is translated as CASSDSTRDHRSTDTQYF.

The V call is TRBV7-8, the J call TRBJ2-1; 12 bases are shared with TRBD2. Germline CDR1 reads SGHVS; CDR2 reads FQNEAQ. Trimming cost V 5 bases and J 6 bases; bases outside gene matches: 8. This CDR3 is built from 16 residues. The CDR3 region has the DNA TGTGCCAGCAGCCCGACAACTAGCGGGGGGTTCAATGAGCAGTTCTTC. Amino acid sequence: CASSPTTSGGFNEQFF.

V gene TRBV21-1 combines with J gene TRBJ1-5. TRBV21-1 is assigned pseudogene status. The CDR3 loop spans 14 amino acids. CDR3 protein: CASKGLEVRGPQHF. CDR3 in DNA: TGTGCCAGCAAGGGACTAGAGGTGAGGGGGCCCCAGCATTTT.

The chain links TRBV12-5 to TRBJ1-1; D possibly corresponds to TRBD1 (6 bases). Trimming pared 0 bases from V and 10 bases from J, leaving 12 bases between. Germline V gives CDR1 LGHNT, CDR2 FRNRAP. This CDR3 spans 13 amino acids. CDR3 residues: CASGLVGGGRAFF. Written as DNA, the CDR3 is TGTGCTAGTGGTTTGGTGGGAGGGGGTCGAGCTTTCTTT. Filled out from reference TRBV12-5 and TRBJ1-1, the complete variable domain reads DARVTQTPRHKVTEMGQEVTMRCQPILGHNTVFWYRQTMMQGLELLAYFRNRAPLDDSGMPKDRFSAEMPDATLATLKIQPSEPRDSAVYFCASGLVGGGRAFFGQGTRLTVV.

This chain links TRBV4-2 with TRBJ1-3, with a weak D call TRBD1 (6 bases). CDR3 length: 14 residues. The ends were cut back, 4 bases at V and 0 bases at J, with 7 bases in the middle. Germline lookup yields CDR1 LGHNA and CDR2 YNFKEQ. DNA for the CDR3: TGTGCCAGCAGCCCGACAGGCTCTGGAAACACCATATATTTT. Amino acid sequence: CASSPTGSGNTIYF.

V gene TRBV5-1 combines with J gene TRBJ2-4; perhaps TRBD1 as D (5 bases). Deletions cut 4 bases from V and 8 bases from J, with 16 bases between. This CDR3 is built from 14 residues. Per germline, CDR1 SGHRS and CDR2 YFSETQ. In DNA form, the CDR3 reads TGCGCCAGCAGCCTCAGGGCGCCGGTGGACATTCAGTACTTC. Translation gives CASSLRAPVDIQYF.

The CDR3 coding sequence is TGTGCCACCAGCAGCACCTCAGACAGGGCGCTGATGATCTATGGCTACACCTTC. Translating gives CATSSTSDRALMIYGYTF. This chain links TRBV15 with TRBJ1-2; 7 bases are shared with TRBD1. The CDR3 covers 18 residues. The J segment lost 4 bases and the V segment lost 3 bases, leaving 17 bases of the junction unmatched. CDR1 and CDR2 (germline): LNHNV, YYDKDF (reference sequence).

The chain uses TRBV7-7 and TRBJ1-1, with 7 bases aligning to TRBD1. CDR3 length: 13 residues. The V segment lost 5 bases and the J segment 1 base; nucleotides outside the gene matches: 1. In germline, CDR1 is SSHAT, CDR2 FNYEAQ (reference sequence). CDR3 nucleotides: TGTGCCAGCAGCGGGACAGAGAACACTGAAGCTTTCTTT. The encoded protein is CASSGTENTEAFF. Drawing the rest from reference TRBV7-7 and TRBJ1-1, the complete variable domain is GAGVSQSPRYKVTKRGQDVTLRCDPISSHATLYWYQQALGQGPEFLTYFNYEAQPDKSGLPSDRFSAERPEGSISTLTIQRTEQRDSAMYRCASSGTENTEAFFGQGTRLTVV.

The chain combines TRBV2 with TRBJ2-5; TRBD2 matches 10 bases. V lost 6 bases to trimming and J lost 1 base; unmatched junction nucleotides: 8. Germline V lookup: CDR1 SNHLY, CDR2 FYNNEI. The CDR3 is 16 amino acids. The CDR3 loop is CASSSPSGGIQETQYF. The CDR3 DNA follows: TGTGCCAGCAGCTCGCCTAGCGGGGGAATCCAAGAGACCCAGTACTTC. Using reference TRBV2 and TRBJ2-5 for the parts outside the CDR3, the full variable domain is EPEVTQTPSHQVTQMGQEVILRCVPISNHLYFYWYRQILGQKVEFLVSFYNNEISEKSEIFDDQFSVERPDGSNFTLKIRSTKLEDSAMYFCASSSPSGGIQETQYFGPGTRLLVL.

Concerning this clone: The germline gene is not matched at one end of the junction; a read error may be the cause. The chain links TRBV6-1 to TRBJ1-5, with 10 positions matching TRBD1. Germline V CDR1 and CDR2: MNHNS, SASEGT. The CDR3 covers 15 residues. This CDR3 is CASREGQGESEPQHF. The CDR3 nucleotides are TGTGCCAGCAGGGAAGGACAGGGGGAATCAGAGCCCCAGCATTTT.

This clone was seen a few times. The genes are TRBV11-3 and TRBJ2-1, with D tentatively TRBD1 (5 bases). V gave up 1 base and J gave up 3 bases, with 13 bases separating them. CDR1 and CDR2 from the germline V gene are SGHNT and YENEEA. CDR3 size: 16 residues. The CDR3 DNA sequence: TGTGCCAGCAGCTTAGGTGGCCGACAGCTCTACAATGAGCAGTTCTTC. Its translation: CASSLGGRQLYNEQFF.

In this sample, this clone is medium-sized. The chain combines TRBV18 with TRBJ1-1, with D uncertain. The CDR3 extends over 13 amino acids. Germline values: CDR1 KGHSH, CDR2 LQKENI. V was trimmed by 8 bases and J by 1 base, leaving 11 bases between them. CDR3 DNA sequence: TGTGCCAGCGCCCTGGAGGAGAACACTGAAGCTTTCTTT. This encodes CASALEENTEAFF.

The chain couples TRBV18 to TRBJ1-1, with D unresolved. This CDR3 spans 15 amino acids. Germline CDR1 reads KGHSH; CDR2 reads LQKENI. Trimming cost V 0 bases and J 2 bases, with 10 bases left between them. The CDR3 sequence: CASSPPRGLNTEAFF. CDR3 bases: TGTGCCAGCTCACCACCGAGAGGCCTCAACACTGAAGCTTTCTTT.

The rearrangement uses TRBV6-5 and TRBJ1-4; 9 bases align to TRBD1. Germline-derived CDR1 and CDR2 are MNHEY and SVGAGI. The CDR3 runs to 16 residues. V trimming: 0 bases; J trimming: 5 bases; junction bases outside the gene matches: 4. CDR3 amino acids: CASSYSSGQGNEKLFF. For the CDR3, the DNA is TGTGCCAGCAGTTACTCGAGCGGACAGGGGAATGAAAAACTGTTTTTT.